Listed here are 13 T cell receptor beta chains from one sample, sequenced in a study of blood T cell repertoires in COVID-19. TCRdb's copy holds only in-frame clones and misses some; the assay was immunoSEQ multiplex PCR. This sample has 200,000 to 300,000 clones, with approximately 86% found just once. Sequences were obtained from peripheral blood. These receptor sequences come from a man aged 55 to 70 who had recovered from COVID-19.

In its sample, this clone was seen a few times. The chain recombines TRBV3-1 (or the pseudogene TRBV3-2) with TRBJ1-4, with D uncertain. The CDR3 sequence is 14 residues long. Trimming took off 4 bases at V and 0 bases at J, with 6 bases between the two ends. Germline V CDR1 and CDR2: LGHDT, YNNKEL (reference sequence). The CDR3 DNA reads TGTGCCAGCAGCCTCATAGCAACTAATGAAAAACTGTTTTTT. Protein product: CASSLIATNEKLFF.

The rearrangement uses TRBV2 and TRBJ2-3, with a tentative D call TRBD1 (5 bases). The CDR3 spans 15 residues. V shed 8 bases and J shed 0 bases, with 15 bases lying between them. Germline CDR1 SNHLY, CDR2 FYNNEI. The chain's CDR3 is CASVPREYSTDTQYF. The CDR3 region has the DNA TGTGCCAGCGTACCCAGGGAATATAGCACAGATACGCAGTATTTT. Based on the CDR3 plus reference TRBV2 and TRBJ2-3, the full variable domain is EPEVTQTPSHQVTQMGQEVILRCVPISNHLYFYWYRQILGQKVEFLVSFYNNEISEKSEIFDDQFSVERPDGSNFTLKIRSTKLEDSAMYFCASVPREYSTDTQYFGPGTRLTVL.

V is TRBV24-1 and J is TRBJ1-2; TRBD1 matches 9 bases. This CDR3 comprises 13 residues. Germline values: CDR1 KGHDR, CDR2 SFDVKD. After removal of 9 bases from V and 5 bases from J, the junction contained 6 bases not matched to a gene. The CDR3 DNA reads as TGTGCCACCCTACAGGGGGCAAAGTATGGCTACACCTTC. Translated: CATLQGAKYGYTF.

The chain carries TRBV9 and TRBJ1-6; 7 bases are shared with TRBD1. After removal of 4 bases from V and 4 bases from J, the junction contained 11 bases not matched to a gene. Germline V gives CDR1 SGDLS, CDR2 YYNGEE. CDR3 size: 17 residues. CDR3 nucleotides: TGTGCCAGCAGCCCCGCCCAAGGGGGCCGATATAATTCACCCCTCCACTTT. Translating it yields CASSPAQGGRYNSPLHF. Using reference TRBV9 and TRBJ1-6 for the parts outside the CDR3, the full variable domain is DSGVTQTPKHLITATGQRVTLRCSPRSGDLSVYWYQQSLDQGLQFLIQYYNGEERAKGNILERFSAQQFPDLHSELNLSSLELGDSALYFCASSPAQGGRYNSPLHFGNGTRLTVT.

The V call is TRBV10-2, the J call TRBJ2-1, with D unresolved. The germline V gene has CDR1 WSHSY and CDR2 SAAADI. The CDR3 runs 12 residues. V gave up 10 bases and J gave up 4 bases, with 11 bases separating them. The CDR3 region is CATLGRYNEQFF. CDR3 DNA: TGCGCCACCTTGGGCCGTTACAATGAGCAGTTCTTC.

The CDR3 sequence: CATSDPNKNTGELFF. The CDR3 DNA sequence: TGTGCCACCAGTGACCCCAACAAAAACACCGGGGAGCTGTTTTTT. The rearrangement links TRBV24-1 to TRBJ2-2; D gene ambiguous. V was clipped by 4 bases and J by 2 bases, with 10 bases between them. This CDR3 has 15 residues. Per germline, CDR1 KGHDR and CDR2 SFDVKD.

The chain is built from TRBV19 and TRBJ1-2, with D tentatively TRBD1 (6 bases). This CDR3 spans 15 amino acids. V was trimmed by 5 bases and J by 4 bases, leaving 17 bases between them. The germline V gene has CDR1 LNHDA and CDR2 SQIVND (reference sequence). CDR3 sequence: CASSPSRGATYGYTF. In nucleotides, the CDR3 is TGTGCCAGTAGTCCATCGCGGGGGGCAACCTATGGCTACACCTTC.

The chain is built from TRBV5-1 and TRBJ1-2; possibly TRBD1 for D (6 bases). The CDR3 loop spans 15 amino acids. Germline loops: CDR1 SGHRS, CDR2 YFSETQ. Trimming stripped 1 base from V and 2 bases from J, with 12 bases between. CDR3 region: CASSLTGTPNYGYTF. CDR3 sequence (DNA): TGCGCCAGCAGCTTGACCGGGACACCCAACTATGGCTACACCTTC.

On this clone: The sample holds other DNA sequences that translate to the same CDR3. The rearrangement links TRBV18 to TRBJ1-1; perhaps TRBD1 as D (5 bases). Germline V gives CDR1 KGHSH, CDR2 LQKENI. CDR3 length: 14 amino acids. V dropped 1 base and J dropped 2 bases, with 8 bases sitting between them. CDR3 protein: CASSPRGGNTEAFF. The CDR3 coding sequence is TGTGCCAGCTCACCACGGGGGGGAAACACTGAAGCTTTCTTT.

This clone was detected only a few times. This chain joins TRBV3-1 (or the pseudogene TRBV3-2) and TRBJ1-5, with 10 bases identical to TRBD1. The germline V gene has CDR1 LGHDT and CDR2 YNNKEL (reference sequence). The CDR3 contains 14 residues. J gave up 6 bases and V 4 bases, and 3 bases lay outside the gene matches. In DNA form, the CDR3 reads TGTGCCAGCAGCCCCGGGACAGGGGCTCAGCCCCAGCATTTT. Its translation is CASSPGTGAQPQHF.

The chain carries TRBV5-4 and TRBJ2-7, with D maybe TRBD2 (6 bases). V was cut by 4 bases and J by 7 bases, with 15 bases left in between. The CDR3 runs to 13 residues. Per the germline V gene, CDR1 is SGHNT and CDR2 is YYREEE (reference sequence). For the CDR3, the DNA is TGTGCCAGCAGCCCTGGGACTCAACGGGAGCAGTACTTC. This translates into CASSPGTQREQYF.

The chain joins TRBV21-1 to TRBJ1-3. TRBV21-1 has pseudogene status. This CDR3 contains 15 residues. The CDR3 DNA follows: TGTGCCAGCAGCAAATCTCGAGAGACTGGAAACACCATATATTTT. Its translation is CASSKSRETGNTIYF.

To note about this clone: Other DNA variants within this sample encode the same CDR3. The chain combines TRBV6-5 with TRBJ2-3, with 12 bases identical to TRBD2. The CDR3 runs to 15 residues. The germline V gene encodes CDR1 MNHEY and CDR2 SVGAGI. The V and J ends lost 5 bases and 1 base, in that order; junction bases with no gene match: 1. CDR3 loop: CASSRLAGGTDTQYF. The CDR3 region has the DNA TGTGCCAGCAGTAGACTAGCGGGGGGCACAGATACGCAGTATTTT.